The next 7 T cell receptor beta chains were all read from a single sample in a study of metastatic and nonmetastatic thyroid tumors. Every patient was untreated before thyroid surgery. TCRdb re-called the PCR reads via MiXCR. Of around 10,000 clones listed, nearly 30% are singletons. Sequenced: tumor tissue. The receptors were gathered from a female donor with papillary thyroid cancer or a benign thyroid nodule (not recorded which). Some clones in this sample may be carry-over from other donors' samples.

The V and J genes are TRBV7-6 and TRBJ2-1; 7 nucleotides agree with TRBD1. Trimming cost V 7 bases and J 3 bases; bases outside gene matches: 12. Germline V gene data show CDR1 as SGHVS and CDR2 as FNYEAQ. The CDR3 length is 16 residues. Written as DNA, the CDR3 is TGTGCCAGCATCTTCATAACAGGGGATTTCTACAATGAGCAGTTCTTC. This gives the protein CASIFITGDFYNEQFF.

The chain carries TRBV12-3 or TRBV12-4 and TRBJ2-1; TRBD2 agrees at 8 bases. The CDR3 has 14 amino acids. Trimming cost V 7 bases and J 7 bases; bases outside gene matches: 9. The CDR3 is CASNWAGGGNEQFF. CDR3 nucleotides: TGTGCCAGCAACTGGGCGGGAGGAGGAAATGAGCAGTTCTTC.

The rearrangement joins TRBV5-1 to TRBJ1-2; 7 positions agree with TRBD1. The CDR3 runs 15 residues. Germline CDR1 reads SGHRS; CDR2 reads YFSETQ. J lost 2 bases, V lost 0 bases, and 4 bases had no gene match. The CDR3, as DNA: TGCGCCAGCAGCTTGGCAGGACAGGTGAACTATGGCTACACCTTC. Amino acids: CASSLAGQVNYGYTF.

This clone was detected ten times or more. The chain employs TRBV7-9 and TRBJ2-2; D not certain. Germline-derived CDR1 and CDR2 are SEHNR and FQNEAQ (reference sequence). Between the trimmed V and J ends, which lost 2 bases and 6 bases, there was a span of 4 bases. The CDR3 covers 12 residues. In DNA form, the CDR3 reads TGTGCCAGCAGCTTATTGGCCGGGGAGCTGTTTTTT. It translates to CASSLLAGELFF.

In its sample, this clone ranks as medium-sized (0.01 to 0.1%). J is TRBJ2-2 and V is TRBV6-2 or TRBV6-3, with 8 bases lining up with TRBD1. Germline CDR1 and CDR2: MNHEY and SVGEGT. V was pared by 3 bases and J by 4 bases, with 4 bases of the junction left unmatched. The CDR3 extends over 15 amino acids. DNA of the CDR3: TGTGCCAGCAGTTATTTCAGGGGGCGCACCGGGGAGCTGTTTTTT. Translated, it gives CASSYFRGRTGELFF.

This clone was counted ten times or more. The chain uses TRBV5-1 and TRBJ2-4; 7 nucleotides line up with TRBD1. CDR1 and CDR2 from the germline V gene are SGHRS and YFSETQ. After removal of 4 bases from V and 8 bases from J, the junction contained 12 bases not matched to a gene. The CDR3 length is 15 residues. CDR3 bases: TGCGCCAGCAGCCGATCTACCGGACAGGCCCACATTCAGTACTTC. Its translation: CASSRSTGQAHIQYF.

This clone is medium-sized (0.01 to 0.1%) by share. The chain joins TRBV19 to TRBJ1-5, with 7 bases aligning to TRBD1. V lost 7 bases to trimming and J lost 11 bases; unmatched junction nucleotides: 17. The CDR3 extends over 15 amino acids. Germline-derived CDR1 and CDR2 are LNHDA and SQIVND (reference sequence). Written as DNA, the CDR3 is TGTGCCAGTAAAAATATCAGGGGGGGGATTGGTTCCCAGCATTTT. Translation gives CASKNIRGGIGSQHF.